A single T cell receptor (beta chain) is shown here with its context. The antigen remains undetermined. Possible read error: a much larger clone is one base away. Since no conserved phenylalanine or tryptophan closes the CDR3, a read error is the likely cause. Germline-derived CDR1 and CDR2 are MDHEN and SYDVKM. V was pared by 2 bases and J by 2 bases, with 11 bases between. This CDR3 contains 15 residues. These data originate in a study of glioma-infiltrating T cells. Study results and caveats: Very few CDR3 sequences were shared between tissue and blood.

Amplification of TCR alpha and beta CDR3 regions from RNA used iRepertoire nested multiplex PCR. Input was about 95-400 ng of tissue mRNA or PBMC total RNA. Each CDR3 protein is one row after TCRdb ran MiXCR on the multiplex PCR reads. The profile shows fewer than 200,000 distinct CDR3 sequences, about 47% of them singletons. The origin of this receptor is a human donor with low-grade glioma or glioblastoma, undergoing nonglioma brain surgery, or in good health (not recorded which). The sample consisted of glioma tissue, nonneoplastic brain tissue, or PBMCs (not recorded which). J is TRBJ2-3 and V is TRBV28; D might be TRBD1 (6 bases). CDR3 bases: TGTGCCAGCAGTTTAGTCCAGGGGAACACAGATACGCAGTATTAT. Translation gives CASSLVQGNTDTQYY.